A single sample gave rise to the 22 T cell receptor beta chains below, sequenced in a study of cytomegalovirus exposure and HLA in healthy donors. PCR used 60 Vbeta primers and 13 Jbeta primers. Libraries were prepared by immunoSEQ multiplex PCR; TCRdb keeps only in-frame clonotypes and omits some of them. The table has 75,000 to 100,000 clones, around 81% seen once. The sample taken for sequencing was PBMCs. These receptor sequences come from a young man in good health and CMV-seronegative.

The chain carries TRBV6-5 and TRBJ1-2; 9 nucleotides match TRBD1. Germline-derived CDR1 and CDR2 are MNHEY and SVGAGI. V lost 5 bases, J lost 4 bases, and 8 bases stayed unmatched. This CDR3 comprises 15 residues. The CDR3 DNA sequence: TGTGCCAGCAGTAAAGGACAGGGGAGTGTCTATGGCTACACCTTC. Its protein product is CASSKGQGSVYGYTF.

This rearrangement joins TRBV5-6 to TRBJ1-2; the match to TRBD1 covers 7 bases. CDR1 is SGHDT and CDR2 is YYEEEE in the germline V gene. The CDR3 covers 14 residues. V gave up 4 bases and J gave up 8 bases; unmatched junction bases: 11. CDR3 bases: TGTGCCAGCAGCCGCGGAACAGGGGAGAGCGGCTACACCTTC. Translated, it gives CASSRGTGESGYTF.

J is TRBJ1-2 and V is TRBV7-9, with 9 bases identical to TRBD1. Germline V gene lookup returns CDR1 SEHNR and CDR2 FQNEAQ (reference sequence). Trimming took 5 bases from V and 7 from J; bases not matched to a gene: 14. This CDR3 has 16 amino acids. The CDR3 spells CASSNTGTGSLLGYTF. The CDR3 DNA sequence: TGTGCCAGCAGCAACACCGGGACAGGGAGCTTGCTTGGCTACACCTTC. The whole variable domain, filled in from reference TRBV7-9 and TRBJ1-2, reads DTGVSQNPRHKITKRGQNVTFRCDPISEHNRLYWYRQTLGQGPEFLTYFQNEAQLEKSRLLSDRFSAERPKGSFSTLEIQRTEQGDSAMYLCASSNTGTGSLLGYTFGSGTRLTVV.

The V gene is TRBV5-4, the J gene TRBJ1-2; no firm D call. Germline V gene lookup returns CDR1 SGHNT and CDR2 YYREEE (reference sequence). The CDR3 has 14 residues. Trimming cost V 5 bases and J 4 bases, with 15 bases left between them. In DNA form, the CDR3 reads TGTGCCAGCAGAACCCCGGGAAGTATCTATGGCTACACCTTC. It codes for CASRTPGSIYGYTF. The entire variable domain, with the rest obtained from reference TRBV5-4 and TRBJ1-2, is as follows: ETGVTQSPTHLIKTRGQQVTLRCSSQSGHNTVSWYQQALGQGPQFIFQYYREEENGRGNFPPRFSGLQFPNYSSELNVNALELDDSALYLCASRTPGSIYGYTFGSGTRLTVV.

This clone was observed a handful of times. The chain recombines TRBV6-1 with TRBJ2-7; D is unresolved. This CDR3 is 11 amino acids long. Germline CDR1 MNHNS, CDR2 SASEGT. Trimming pared 3 bases from V and 12 bases from J, leaving 12 bases between. CDR3 DNA: TGTGCCAGCAGTGACCTCCCTAGGAGGTACTTC. Residues: CASSDLPRRYF.

This chain links TRBV18 with TRBJ2-1; no reliable D call. There are 15 residues in the CDR3. V shed 1 base and J shed 3 bases, with 10 bases lying between them. Germline lookup yields CDR1 KGHSH and CDR2 LQKENI. The CDR3 loop reads CASSPLLTYYNEQFF. The CDR3 nucleotides read TGTGCCAGCTCACCACTGCTAACGTACTACAATGAGCAGTTCTTC.

The CDR3 DNA reads as TGTGCCAGCAAGACGGGGGTTGGCTACACCTTC. Amino acids: CASKTGVGYTF. V gene TRBV5-4 combines with J gene TRBJ1-2; D is possibly TRBD1 (5 bases). V was pared by 6 bases and J by 7 bases, with 10 bases between. The length of the CDR3 is 11 residues. The germline CDR1 and CDR2 sequences are SGHNT and YYREEE (reference sequence).

The chain couples TRBV29-1 to TRBJ2-5, with 14 bases aligning to TRBD2. The trim removed 7 bases at V and 4 bases at J, leaving 5 bases unmatched. Germline V lookup: CDR1 SQVTM, CDR2 ANQGSEA. The CDR3 loop spans 14 amino acids. The CDR3 coding sequence is TGCAGCGGGAGACTAGCGGGGGGGCCAGAGACCCAGTACTTC. This encodes CSGRLAGGPETQYF. Variable domain in full (rest from reference TRBV29-1 and TRBJ2-5): SAVISQKPSRDICQRGTSLTIQCQVDSQVTMMFWYRQQPGQSLTLIATANQGSEATYESGFVIDKFPISRPNLTFSTLTVSNMSPEDSSIYLCSGRLAGGPETQYFGPGTRLLVL.

The chain uses TRBV19 and TRBJ1-2; D might be TRBD1 (5 bases). Trimming stripped 9 bases from V and 3 bases from J, with 17 bases between. Germline loops: CDR1 LNHDA, CDR2 SQIVND (reference sequence). The CDR3 totals 14 residues. The CDR3 DNA sequence: TGTGCCAGCAGCTGGGGGGGGTTAGACTATGGCTACACCTTC. This codes for CASSWGGLDYGYTF. The entire variable domain, with the rest obtained from reference TRBV19 and TRBJ1-2, is as follows: DGGITQSPKYLFRKEGQNVTLSCEQNLNHDAMYWYRQDPGQGLRLIYYSQIVNDFQKGDIAEGYSVSREKKESFPLTVTSAQKNPTAFYLCASSWGGLDYGYTFGSGTRLTVV.

V gene TRBV9 combines with J gene TRBJ1-1; D is ambiguous. Germline loops: CDR1 SGDLS, CDR2 YYNGEE. The CDR3 covers 17 residues. Trimming removed 0 bases from V and 0 bases from J, with 15 bases in between. The DNA for the CDR3 is TGTGCCAGCAGCGTAGGACCGGGTGGAGTTATGAACACTGAAGCTTTCTTT. Translated: CASSVGPGGVMNTEAFF. Using reference TRBV9 and TRBJ1-1 for the parts outside the CDR3, the full variable domain is DSGVTQTPKHLITATGQRVTLRCSPRSGDLSVYWYQQSLDQGLQFLIQYYNGEERAKGNILERFSAQQFPDLHSELNLSSLELGDSALYFCASSVGPGGVMNTEAFFGQGTRLTVV.

This chain uses TRBV7-6 with TRBJ2-1, with TRBD2 matching over 11 bases. The CDR3 is 16 amino acids. V lost 6 bases, J lost 6 bases, and 10 bases stayed unmatched. Per germline, CDR1 SGHVS and CDR2 FNYEAQ. In DNA form, the CDR3 reads TGTGCCAGCAGGGGGGGGATACTAGCGGGAGCCAATGAGCAGTTCTTC. Protein product: CASRGGILAGANEQFF.

The gene calls are TRBV6-1 and TRBJ2-5; TRBD1 is a possible D gene (5 bases). The J call may be wrong; the DNA end is better matched by TRBJ2-7. The CDR3 extends over 13 amino acids. Germline loops: CDR1 MNHNS, CDR2 SASEGT. The CDR3 region has the DNA TGTGCCAGCAGCGGTGGACATTCATACGAGCAGTACTTC. Its protein is CASSGGHSYEQYF.

The V gene is TRBV29-1, the J gene TRBJ1-2; 8 bases fit TRBD1. The CDR3 extends over 13 amino acids. V shed 5 bases and J 8 bases; nucleotides not matched to a gene: 10. Germline V gives CDR1 SQVTM, CDR2 ANQGSEA. For the CDR3, the DNA is TGCAGCGTTTATGGACAGGGAATTCGGGGCTACACCTTC. It translates to CSVYGQGIRGYTF.

The chain carries TRBV7-3 and TRBJ2-1, with unresolved D. Per the germline V gene, CDR1 is SGHTA and CDR2 is FQGTGA. V gave up 5 bases and J gave up 5 bases, with 16 bases separating them. The CDR3 loop spans 15 amino acids. This chain's CDR3 is CASSPGLDPDNEQFF. CDR3 nucleotide sequence: TGTGCCAGCAGCCCCGGTCTCGATCCGGACAATGAGCAGTTCTTC.

This clone was observed a handful of times. The chain combines TRBV9 with TRBJ2-2, with D maybe TRBD2 (5 bases). V gave up 3 bases and J gave up 1 base, with 7 bases separating them. Looked up from germline, CDR1 is SGDLS and CDR2 is YYNGEE. The CDR3 contains 14 residues. This CDR3 reads CASSDTRNTGELFF. DNA of the CDR3: TGTGCCAGCAGCGACACTAGGAACACCGGGGAGCTGTTTTTT.

This clone was counted a few times. Here the CDR3 reads CASSLTGHLNTEAFF. The DNA for the CDR3 is TGCGCCAGCAGCTTGACGGGACACCTGAACACTGAAGCTTTCTTT. The chain combines TRBV5-1 with TRBJ1-1, with D maybe TRBD1 (6 bases). CDR3 length: 15 amino acids. Germline V gene sequence: CDR1 SGHRS, CDR2 YFSETQ. V was trimmed by 1 base and J by 0 bases, leaving 10 bases between them.

This clone has just a few counts. The chain employs TRBV4-1 and TRBJ1-3; 7 bases fit TRBD1. Trimming at V came to 4 bases and at J to 1 base, leaving 4 bases not matched to a gene. Germline loops: CDR1 MGHRA, CDR2 YSYEKL. The CDR3 covers 15 residues. The CDR3 here is CASSPGTASGNTIYF. The CDR3 region has the DNA TGCGCCAGCAGCCCCGGGACAGCTTCTGGAAACACCATATATTTT.

The J gene is TRBJ1-2, the V gene TRBV9; the match to TRBD1 covers 11 bases. CDR1 is SGDLS, CDR2 YYNGEE, per germline. After removal of 2 bases from V and 7 bases from J, the junction contained 4 bases not matched to a gene. The CDR3 has 14 amino acids. This CDR3 is CASSVGQGARGYTF. The CDR3, as DNA: TGTGCCAGCAGCGTCGGACAGGGGGCCCGTGGCTACACCTTC.

This sequence joins TRBV27 and TRBJ2-1, with 11 bases lining up with TRBD2. The CDR3 runs 23 residues. Germline trimming cut 2 bases from V and 2 bases from J; bases unmatched to any gene: 23. Germline V gene lookup returns CDR1 MNHEY and CDR2 SMNVEV (reference sequence). CDR3 loop: CASSLPRTLGTSGSPPPYNEQFF. CDR3 DNA: TGTGCCAGCAGTTTACCGCGAACCCTCGGGACTAGCGGAAGCCCCCCTCCCTACAATGAGCAGTTCTTC.

The chain combines TRBV6-5 with TRBJ1-2; D possibly corresponds to TRBD1 (6 bases). Germline V gene sequence: CDR1 MNHEY, CDR2 SVGAGI. Between the trimmed V and J ends, which lost 6 bases and 2 bases, there was a span of 13 bases. This CDR3 is built from 14 residues. The CDR3 DNA reads as TGTGCCAGCAGGCCGTACAGGGAGAACTATGGCTACACCTTC. Encoded protein: CASRPYRENYGYTF.

In this sample, this clone turned up many times. The DNA for the CDR3 is TGCAGCGTTATAGATGCGGCGAACACTGAAGCTTTCTTT. Translated, it gives CSVIDAANTEAFF. V usage is TRBV29-1 and J usage is TRBJ1-1; D is uncertain. V shed 5 bases and J shed 1 base, with 11 bases lying between them. CDR1 and CDR2 (germline): SQVTM, ANQGSEA. The CDR3 extends over 13 amino acids. The full variable domain, rest sourced from reference TRBV29-1 and TRBJ1-1, is SAVISQKPSRDICQRGTSLTIQCQVDSQVTMMFWYRQQPGQSLTLIATANQGSEATYESGFVIDKFPISRPNLTFSTLTVSNMSPEDSSIYLCSVIDAANTEAFFGQGTRLTVV.

This chain uses TRBV11-3 with TRBJ1-1; 8 bases agree with TRBD1. The CDR3 is 16 residues long. Germline-derived CDR1 and CDR2 are SGHNT and YENEEA. Trimming removed 2 bases from V and 0 bases from J; junction bases left unmatched: 5. CDR3 sequence (DNA): TGTGCCAGCAGCTTAAACAGGGGGGGAATGAACACTGAAGCTTTCTTT. Translation gives CASSLNRGGMNTEAFF.